Reported below is one T cell receptor (beta chain). The data derive from a study of blood T cell repertoires in COVID-19. Study at large: The analysed material was cDNA or gDNA that came from T cells, B-cell-depleted T cells, or PBMCs.

Profiled with immunoSEQ multiplex PCR; TCRdb holds only in-frame clones, not every one. The data hold about 440,000 clones, with 90% observed a single time. This CDR3 spans 15 amino acids. Per the germline V gene, CDR1 is MNHEY and CDR2 is SVGAGI. Unmatched junction bases numbered 4, after V lost 5 bases and J lost 3 bases. Adults between roughly 18 and 95 years of age took part from fewer than 30 US areas. This TCR came from a young man who had recovered from COVID-19. Sequencing was performed on PBMCs or T cells enriched from blood (not recorded which). The chain uses TRBV6-5 and TRBJ2-3, with 11 bases fitting TRBD1. CDR3 nucleotides: TGTGCCAGCAGTCCGGGACAGGGGGTAACAGATACGCAGTATTTT. Residues: CASSPGQGVTDTQYF.